This record concerns one T cell receptor beta chain sequence. Controls were healthy donors chosen to match patients in age and sex. Random hexamers were used to reverse transcribe the RNA input (about 0.45 to 1 ug). It was immunoSEQ multiplex PCR that amplified TCR beta CDR3 across 54 Vbeta and 13 Jbeta. TCRdb analysed the immunoSEQ multiplex PCR reads with MiXCR anew, one entry per CDR3 protein. The sample contains about 210,000 distinct CDR3 sequences, 80% to 95% of which appear only once. Looked up from germline, CDR1 is SGHRS and CDR2 is YFSETQ. V lost 2 bases to trimming and J lost 5 bases, with 19 bases between them. The CDR3 length is 16 residues. The data belong to a study of CD8 T cells in Susac syndrome.

Sequenced sample: CD4+ T cells from PBMCs. The chain joins TRBV5-1 to TRBJ2-5; D might be TRBD2 (6 bases). The TCR comes from a human donor in good health. The CDR3 coding sequence is TGCGCCAGCAGCTTAAACTTCGGGGGAGCAAGGGAGACCCAGTACTTC. It encodes CASSLNFGGARETQYF.